This TCR beta chain derives from a study of OX40 agonist ivuxolimab in advanced cancers. The germline V and J ends were trimmed by 8 bases and 3 bases, with 14 bases remaining between them. CDR1 is SGHVS, CDR2 FQNEAQ, per germline. The CDR3 is made up of 13 amino acids. TCRdb's table, derived via immunoSEQ multiplex PCR, lists solely in-frame clones and lacks some. The sample lists about 31,000 clones; 75% to 85% were seen once. This clonotype was obtained from an adult with an advanced solid tumor such as melanoma, head and neck, liver or kidney cancer. J is TRBJ2-7 and V is TRBV7-8; D not certain. Here the sequenced sample was CD4+ or CD8+ T cells sorted from blood, taken in a trial of the OX40 agonist ivuxolimab. The chain's CDR3 is CASAADRGYEQYF. The CDR3 coding sequence is TGTGCCAGCGCCGCCGACCGAGGCTACGAGCAGTACTTC.